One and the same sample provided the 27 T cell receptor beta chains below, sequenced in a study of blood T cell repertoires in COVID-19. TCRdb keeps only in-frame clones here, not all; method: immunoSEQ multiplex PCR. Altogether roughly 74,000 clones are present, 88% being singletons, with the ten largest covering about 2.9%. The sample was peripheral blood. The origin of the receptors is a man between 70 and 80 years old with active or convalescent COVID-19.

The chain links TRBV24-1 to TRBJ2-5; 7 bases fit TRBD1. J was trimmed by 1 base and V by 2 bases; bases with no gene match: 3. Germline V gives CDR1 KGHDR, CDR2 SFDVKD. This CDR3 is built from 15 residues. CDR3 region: CATSDSDRFQETQYF. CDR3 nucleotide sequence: TGTGCCACCAGTGATTCGGACAGGTTCCAAGAGACCCAGTACTTC.

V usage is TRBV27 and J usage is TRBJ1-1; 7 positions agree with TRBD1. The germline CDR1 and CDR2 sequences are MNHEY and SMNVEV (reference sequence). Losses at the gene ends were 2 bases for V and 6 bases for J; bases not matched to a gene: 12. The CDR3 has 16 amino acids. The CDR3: CASSLRGGSRESEAFF. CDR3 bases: TGTGCCAGCAGTTTAAGAGGGGGCTCAAGGGAGTCTGAAGCTTTCTTT.

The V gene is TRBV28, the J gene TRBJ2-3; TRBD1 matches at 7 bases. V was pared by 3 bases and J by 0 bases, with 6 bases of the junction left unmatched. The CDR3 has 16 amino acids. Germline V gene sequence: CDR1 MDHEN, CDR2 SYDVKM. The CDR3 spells CASSFEPGQSTDTQYF. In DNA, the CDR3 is TGTGCCAGCAGTTTTGAGCCGGGACAGAGCACAGATACGCAGTATTTT.

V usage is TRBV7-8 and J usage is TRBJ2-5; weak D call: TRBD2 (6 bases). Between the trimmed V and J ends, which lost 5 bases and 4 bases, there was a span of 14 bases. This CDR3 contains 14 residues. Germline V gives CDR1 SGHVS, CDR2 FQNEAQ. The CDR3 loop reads CASSPTWGGETQYF. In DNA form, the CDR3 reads TGTGCCAGCAGCCCGACGTGGGGAGGAGAGACCCAGTACTTC.

As DNA, the CDR3 is TGTGCCAGCAGCAAGACTAGCGGAGGGGTTGAGTGGGAGCAGTTCTTC. Its protein is CASSKTSGGVEWEQFF. The chain carries TRBV21-1 and TRBJ2-1; the DNA was not compared with TRBD2, the D call given in the table. TRBV21-1 is a recognized pseudogene. The CDR3 runs to 16 residues.

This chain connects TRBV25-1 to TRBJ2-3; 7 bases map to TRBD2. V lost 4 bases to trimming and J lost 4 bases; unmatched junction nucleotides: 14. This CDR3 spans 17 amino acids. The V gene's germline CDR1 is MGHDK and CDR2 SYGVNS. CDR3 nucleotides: TGTGCCAGCAGTGCACGGCGGGGGAAGGGGATCGCAGATACGCAGTATTTT. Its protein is CASSARRGKGIADTQYF.

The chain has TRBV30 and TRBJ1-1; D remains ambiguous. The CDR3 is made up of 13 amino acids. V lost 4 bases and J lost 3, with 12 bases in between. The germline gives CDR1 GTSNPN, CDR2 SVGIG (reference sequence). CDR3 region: CAWNSNRDTEAFF. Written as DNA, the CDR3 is TGTGCCTGGAACTCTAACCGGGACACTGAAGCTTTCTTT.

CDR3 in DNA: TGTGCCAGCAGTTTAAGCGGCCAGGGGGCCTCTCGAAATGAAAAACTGTTTTTT. It specifies CASSLSGQGASRNEKLFF. The chain recombines TRBV27 with TRBJ1-4, with 8 bases fitting TRBD1. After removal of 2 bases from V and 5 bases from J, the junction contained 13 bases not matched to a gene. The germline V gene has CDR1 MNHEY and CDR2 SMNVEV (reference sequence). This CDR3 spans 18 amino acids.

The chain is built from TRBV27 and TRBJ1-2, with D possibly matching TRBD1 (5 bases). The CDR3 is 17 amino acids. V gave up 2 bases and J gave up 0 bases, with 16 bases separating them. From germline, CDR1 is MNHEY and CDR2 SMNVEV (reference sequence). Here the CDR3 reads CASSLRSGMSPNYGYTF. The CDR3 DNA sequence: TGTGCCAGCAGTTTAAGATCAGGGATGAGCCCTAACTATGGCTACACCTTC.

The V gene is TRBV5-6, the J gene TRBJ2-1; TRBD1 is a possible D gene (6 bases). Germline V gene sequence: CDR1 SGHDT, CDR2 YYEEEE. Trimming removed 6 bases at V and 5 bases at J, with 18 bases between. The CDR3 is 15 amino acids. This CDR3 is CASTKGGGLNNEQFF. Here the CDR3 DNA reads TGTGCCAGCACTAAGGGTGGGGGCCTTAACAATGAGCAGTTCTTC.

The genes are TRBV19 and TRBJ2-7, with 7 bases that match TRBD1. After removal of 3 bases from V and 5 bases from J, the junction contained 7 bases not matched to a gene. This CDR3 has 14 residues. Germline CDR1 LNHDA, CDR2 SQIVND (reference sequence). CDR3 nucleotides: TGTGCCAGTAGTATTGGTTGGACAGGAGACGAGCAGTACTTC. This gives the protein CASSIGWTGDEQYF.

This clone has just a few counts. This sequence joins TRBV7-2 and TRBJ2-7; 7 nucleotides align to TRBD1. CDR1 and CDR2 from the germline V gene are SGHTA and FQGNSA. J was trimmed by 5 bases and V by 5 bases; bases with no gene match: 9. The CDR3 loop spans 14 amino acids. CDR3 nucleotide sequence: TGTGCCAGCAGCAAACAGGGGTGGTGGGACGAGCAGTACTTC. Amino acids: CASSKQGWWDEQYF.

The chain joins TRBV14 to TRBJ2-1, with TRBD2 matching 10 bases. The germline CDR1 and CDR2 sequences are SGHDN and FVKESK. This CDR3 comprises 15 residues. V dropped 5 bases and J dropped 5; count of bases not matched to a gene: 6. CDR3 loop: CASSFRTSGNNEQFF. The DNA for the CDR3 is TGTGCCAGCAGCTTCAGGACTAGCGGAAACAATGAGCAGTTCTTC. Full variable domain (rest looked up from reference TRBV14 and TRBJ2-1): EAGVTQFPSHSVIEKGQTVTLRCDPISGHDNLYWYRRVMGKEIKFLLHFVKESKQDESGMPNNRFLAERTGGTYSTLKVQPAELEDSGVYFCASSFRTSGNNEQFFGPGTRLTVL.

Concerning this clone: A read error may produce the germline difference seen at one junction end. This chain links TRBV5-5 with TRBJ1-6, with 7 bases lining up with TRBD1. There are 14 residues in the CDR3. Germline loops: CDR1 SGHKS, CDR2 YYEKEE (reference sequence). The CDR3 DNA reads TGTGCCAGCAGCCTCGCAGCCGACAGGGCTCTGCTATACTTT. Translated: CASSLAADRALLYF.

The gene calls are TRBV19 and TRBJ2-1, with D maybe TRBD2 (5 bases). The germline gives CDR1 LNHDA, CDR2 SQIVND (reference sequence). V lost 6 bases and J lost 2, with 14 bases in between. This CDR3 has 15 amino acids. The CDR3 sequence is CASSLDLSTYNEQFF. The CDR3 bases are TGTGCCAGTAGCCTGGACTTGTCAACCTACAATGAGCAGTTCTTC.

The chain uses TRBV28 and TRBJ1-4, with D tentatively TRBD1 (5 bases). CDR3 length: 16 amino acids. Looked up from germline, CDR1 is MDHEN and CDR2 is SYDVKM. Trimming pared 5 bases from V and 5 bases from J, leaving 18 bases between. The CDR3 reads CASSASGGAKNEKLFF. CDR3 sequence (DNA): TGTGCCAGCAGTGCGAGCGGAGGGGCAAAAAATGAAAAACTGTTTTTT.

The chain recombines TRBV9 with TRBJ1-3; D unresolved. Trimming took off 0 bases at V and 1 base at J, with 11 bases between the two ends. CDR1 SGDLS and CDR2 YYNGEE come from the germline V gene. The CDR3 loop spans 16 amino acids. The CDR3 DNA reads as TGTGCCAGCAGCGTAGGGGAAGCGGTTTCTGGAAACACCATATATTTT. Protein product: CASSVGEAVSGNTIYF.

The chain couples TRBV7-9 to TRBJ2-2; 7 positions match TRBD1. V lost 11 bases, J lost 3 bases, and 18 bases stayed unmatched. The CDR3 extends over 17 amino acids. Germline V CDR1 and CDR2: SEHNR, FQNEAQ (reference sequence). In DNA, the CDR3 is TGTGCCCCAAGTTGGGGTCAGGCCAGGGGGTACACCGGGGAGCTGTTTTTT. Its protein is CAPSWGQARGYTGELFF. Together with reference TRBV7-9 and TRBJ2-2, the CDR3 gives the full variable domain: DTGVSQNPRHKITKRGQNVTFRCDPISEHNRLYWYRQTLGQGPEFLTYFQNEAQLEKSRLLSDRFSAERPKGSFSTLEIQRTEQGDSAMYLCAPSWGQARGYTGELFFGEGSRLTVL.

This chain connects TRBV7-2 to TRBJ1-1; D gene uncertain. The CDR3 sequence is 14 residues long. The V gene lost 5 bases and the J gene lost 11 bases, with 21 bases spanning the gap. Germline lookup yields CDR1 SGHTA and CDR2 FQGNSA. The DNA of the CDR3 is TGTGCCAGCAGCCTTCGCCGGGATCCCCCAGCGGCTTTCTTT. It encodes CASSLRRDPPAAFF.

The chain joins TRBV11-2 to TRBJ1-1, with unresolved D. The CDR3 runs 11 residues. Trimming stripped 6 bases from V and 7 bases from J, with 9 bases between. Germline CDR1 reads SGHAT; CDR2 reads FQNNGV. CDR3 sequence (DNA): TGTGCCAGCAGTCTAGTCGGTGAAGCTTTCTTT. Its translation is CASSLVGEAFF. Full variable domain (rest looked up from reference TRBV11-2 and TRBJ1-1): EAGVAQSPRYKIIEKRQSVAFWCNPISGHATLYWYQQILGQGPKLLIQFQNNGVVDDSQLPKDRFSAERLKGVDSTLKIQPAKLEDSAVYLCASSLVGEAFFGQGTRLTVV.

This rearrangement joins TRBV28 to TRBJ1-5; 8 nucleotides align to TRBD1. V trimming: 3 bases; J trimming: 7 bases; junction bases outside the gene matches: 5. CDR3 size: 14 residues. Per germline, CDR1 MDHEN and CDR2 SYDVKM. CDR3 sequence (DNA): TGTGCCAGCAGTTTCCCTCAGGGGGCACAGCCCCAGCATTTT. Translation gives CASSFPQGAQPQHF.

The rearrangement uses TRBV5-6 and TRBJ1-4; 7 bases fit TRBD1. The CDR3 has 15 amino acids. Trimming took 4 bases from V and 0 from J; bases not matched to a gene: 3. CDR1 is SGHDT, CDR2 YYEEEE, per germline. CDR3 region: CASSRGTATNEKLFF. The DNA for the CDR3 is TGTGCCAGCAGCCGGGGGACAGCAACTAATGAAAAACTGTTTTTT.

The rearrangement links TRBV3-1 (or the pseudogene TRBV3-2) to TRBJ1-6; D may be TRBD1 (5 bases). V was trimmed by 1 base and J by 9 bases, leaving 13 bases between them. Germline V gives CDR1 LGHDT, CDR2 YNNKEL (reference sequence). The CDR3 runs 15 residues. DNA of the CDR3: TGTGCCAGCAGCCAAGTTTCGGGGGGTAGTTCACCCCTCCACTTT. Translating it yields CASSQVSGGSSPLHF.

This CDR3 is CASGGGNEKLFF. CDR3 in DNA: TGTGCCAGCGGGGGGGGGAATGAAAAACTGTTTTTT. The chain carries TRBV3-1 (or the pseudogene TRBV3-2) and TRBJ1-4, with a weak D call TRBD1 (5 bases). The CDR3 has 12 amino acids. Germline CDR1 and CDR2: LGHDT and YNNKEL (reference sequence). V was cut by 8 bases and J by 5 bases, with 9 bases left in between.

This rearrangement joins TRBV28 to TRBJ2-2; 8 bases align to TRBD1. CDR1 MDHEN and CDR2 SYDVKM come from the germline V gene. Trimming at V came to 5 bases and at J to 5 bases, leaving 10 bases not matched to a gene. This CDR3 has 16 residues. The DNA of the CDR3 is TGTGCCAGCAGTCCTAGACAGGGGTCTGGGACCGGGGAGCTGTTTTTT. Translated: CASSPRQGSGTGELFF. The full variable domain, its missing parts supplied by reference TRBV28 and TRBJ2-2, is DVKVTQSSRYLVKRTGEKVFLECVQDMDHENMFWYRQDPGLGLRLIYFSYDVKMKEKGDIPEGYSVSREKKERFSLILESASTNQTSMYLCASSPRQGSGTGELFFGEGSRLTVL.

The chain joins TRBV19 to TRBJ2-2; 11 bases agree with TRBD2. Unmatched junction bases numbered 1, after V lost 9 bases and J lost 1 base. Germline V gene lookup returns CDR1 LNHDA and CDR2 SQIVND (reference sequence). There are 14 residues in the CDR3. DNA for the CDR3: TGTGCCAGCCTAGCGGGGGGGAACACCGGGGAGCTGTTTTTT. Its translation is CASLAGGNTGELFF.

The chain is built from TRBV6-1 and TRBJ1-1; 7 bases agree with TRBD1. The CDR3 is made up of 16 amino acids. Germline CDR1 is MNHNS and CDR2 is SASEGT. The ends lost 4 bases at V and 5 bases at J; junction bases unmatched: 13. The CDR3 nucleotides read TGTGCCAGCAGTGTAGGGGGCCTCCTGGGGGAGACTGAAGCTTTCTTT. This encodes CASSVGGLLGETEAFF.